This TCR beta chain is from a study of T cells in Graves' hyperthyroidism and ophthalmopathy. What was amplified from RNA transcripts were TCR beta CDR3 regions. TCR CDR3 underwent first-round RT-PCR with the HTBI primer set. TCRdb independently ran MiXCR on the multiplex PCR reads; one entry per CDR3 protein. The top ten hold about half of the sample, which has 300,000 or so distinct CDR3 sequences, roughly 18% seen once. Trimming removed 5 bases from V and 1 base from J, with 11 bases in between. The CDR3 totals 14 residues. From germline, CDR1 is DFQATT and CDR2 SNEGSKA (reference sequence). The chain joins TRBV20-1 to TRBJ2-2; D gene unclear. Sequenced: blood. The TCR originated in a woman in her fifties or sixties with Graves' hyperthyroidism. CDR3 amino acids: CSAPIDGNTGELFF. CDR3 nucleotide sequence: TGCAGTGCTCCGATCGACGGGAACACCGGGGAGCTGTTTTTT.